Listed below are T cell receptor beta chains from one sample, sequenced in a study of beta chain features in type 1 diabetes. The data were produced by immunoSEQ multiplex PCR, yet TCRdb's version contains in-frame clones alone and is incomplete. There are 200,000 to 250,000 clones in the sample; 27% occur only once, and 3.5% to 4.5% lies in the top ten. Sequenced material: central memory CD4+ T cells from blood. The receptors were gathered from a man aged 30 to 45 in good health. Each CDR3 is given without its conserved first and last residue. Clone size appears in some rows only: once, few, many, or a class for an expanded clone.

V	size	J	CDR3
TRBV25-1	many	TRBJ1-1	ASRNTGQHTEAF
TRBV30	few	TRBJ2-1	AWSGQGRGEQF
TRBV30	NA	TRBJ2-7	AWSGGLAGVGEQY
TRBV7-2	once	TRBJ2-2	ASDDINTGELF
TRBV7-9	few	TRBJ1-6	ASTATEIFSPLH
TRBV5-4	NA	TRBJ2-1	ASSLGGASSYNEQF
TRBV6-6	NA	TRBJ1-5	ASSYSDRGNQPQH
TRBV5-1	NA	TRBJ2-2	ASSLAGLAINTGELF
TRBV7-2	few	TRBJ1-1	ASSSVHPGTEAF
TRBV2	NA	TRBJ2-1	ASSGGDFYNEQF
TRBV5-1	NA	TRBJ2-7	ASSPGTLPSYEQY
TRBV5-5	many	TRBJ2-3	ASSPGGLAGTDTQY
TRBV7-2	few	TRBJ2-1	ASSFPYSGRGKNEQF
TRBV7-9	few	TRBJ2-1	ASSFGQVPYNEQF
TRBV7-2	NA	TRBJ2-3	ASSFSGTSTDTQY
TRBV18	many	TRBJ2-5	ASRGEAETQY
TRBV30	NA	TRBJ1-1	AWSEPYRGWAEAF
TRBV29-1	few	TRBJ1-1	SVKDRNTEAF
TRBV15	few	TRBJ2-7	ATSRDSYEQY
TRBV6-5	NA	TRBJ2-7	ASRKTGPGGEQY
TRBV30	few	TRBJ2-1	AWSVLAGANEQF
TRBV30	NA	TRBJ1-3	AWSRNSGNTIY
TRBV29-1	NA	TRBJ2-1	SVPLPPGQWNEQF
TRBV7-9	few	TRBJ2-1	ASSLSTSGLGEQF
TRBV30	few	TRBJ2-3	AWKTGGGQTDTQY
TRBV7-2	few	TRBJ1-5	ASSSLDNPQH
TRBV9	NA	TRBJ2-7	ASSGRGIPYEQY
TRBV2	NA	TRBJ2-1	ASRRGNEQF
TRBV7-2	NA	TRBJ1-1	ASSFWTDTEAF
TRBV7-2	many	TRBJ2-1	ASSWRQGWQF
TRBV28	NA	TRBJ2-3	ASSLERADTDTQY
TRBV18	NA	TRBJ1-1	ASSPRRDEAF
TRBV7-9	few	TRBJ2-5	ASSSGTAETQY
TRBV29-1	NA	TRBJ1-1	SVAVSFEAF
TRBV4-1	NA	TRBJ2-3	ASSQEGTSGRTDTQY
TRBV5-4	NA	TRBJ2-5	ASSPYGTQETQY
TRBV4-1	NA	TRBJ2-3	ASSQDSGARLY
TRBV30	few	NA	AWGTAGVYEQY
TRBV6-1	NA	TRBJ2-7	ASSVPGQGMSEQY
TRBV18	many	TRBJ2-7	ASSRPVAQY
TRBV5-1	NA	TRBJ2-5	ASSLGPTEETQY
TRBV18	few	TRBJ1-1	ASSLTGAGENTEAF
TRBV7-6	many	TRBJ1-2	ASSLGAVTGGNYGYT
TRBV15	NA	TRBJ1-5	ATSRGKTGASNQPQH
TRBV29-1	NA	TRBJ2-7	SAKAPYEQY
TRBV10-2	NA	TRBJ2-7	ASRGSQGLYEQY
TRBV27	once	TRBJ1-6	ASRTYNSPLH
TRBV28	NA	TRBJ2-3	ASSGLAGALWGDTQY
TRBV30	NA	TRBJ1-2	AWSVAGGYT
TRBV2	few	TRBJ1-6	ASKGGRGSPLH
TRBV30	many	TRBJ1-1	AWSDYRDLGAF
TRBV5-4	few	TRBJ2-5	ASSYRQGSQETQY
TRBV28	once	TRBJ2-4	ASFGEAKNIQY
TRBV30	NA	TRBJ2-5	AWAGSGPQAQY
TRBV6-5	NA	TRBJ1-4	ASRPGGGEKLF